The following is a T cell receptor beta chain sequence with its context. Per the study methods: From reference gene primer amplification, estimates of nucleated cell counts were derived. The method was immunoSEQ multiplex PCR; TCRdb's version includes in-frame clones alone and lacks a portion of them. The V and J calls and clone size are taken from that table; D and trimming were inferred from the DNA. The sample holds about 220,000 clones, roughly nine tenths seen once. The CDR3 runs 15 residues. Losses at the gene ends were 3 bases for V and 3 bases for J; bases not matched to a gene: 4. Germline loops: CDR1 MGHRA, CDR2 YSYEKL. This sample was included in a study of blood T cell repertoires in COVID-19. Study-wide context: Sites in the United States, Italy and Spain provided acute and convalescent COVID-19 samples. T cells, B-cell-depleted T cells, or PBMCs provided the cDNA or gDNA that served as material.

Material: peripheral blood. The sequence was collected from a man aged 40-49 years with active or convalescent COVID-19. The J gene is TRBJ2-7, the V gene TRBV4-1; TRBD2 matches 11 bases. DNA for the CDR3: TGCGCCAGCAGCCATACTAGCGGGAGTAGCTACGAGCAGTACTTC. Its protein product is CASSHTSGSSYEQYF.